These T cell receptor beta chains were read from a single sample in a study of blood T cell repertoires in COVID-19. The repertoire was sequenced with immunoSEQ multiplex PCR; TCRdb's copy has only in-frame clones and lacks some. The sample gives around 700,000 clones, 70% to 90% of which show up once; about 0.24% is in the top ten. The sample taken for sequencing was peripheral blood. These receptors originate from a woman younger than 30 with acute or convalescent COVID-19. Each CDR3 is given with its conserved first and last residue. The D gene is left open where the match is weak. Clone size is stated in some rows and not others, as once, few, many or a class when expanded.

size | D | J | V | DNA | CDR3
once | . | TRBJ2-3 | TRBV29-1 | TGCAGCGCTAGATCTAGCACAGATACGCAGTATTTT | CSARSSTDTQYF
. | TRBD1 | TRBJ1-4 | TRBV29-1 | TGCAGCGTTGGAGTGACAGGGACTGAAAAACTGTTTTTT | CSVGVTGTEKLFF
. | . | TRBJ2-7 | TRBV13 | TGTGCCAGCAGCTCCTACAGGGCTTCCTACGAGCAGTACTTC | CASSSYRASYEQYF
. | . | TRBJ1-6 | TRBV4-3 | TGCGCCAGCAGCCAAGCAGGGATGGGGAAGGGCTCCTATAATTCACCCCTCCACTTT | CASSQAGMGKGSYNSPLHF
. | . | TRBJ1-5 | TRBV19 | TGTGCCAGTAGTATTTTGAGGCTCACCATTCAGCCCCAGCATTTT | CASSILRLTIQPQHF
. | . | TRBJ2-7 | TRBV14 | TGTGCCAGCAGCCAAGATCTCGGGTTATACTACGAGCAGTACTTC | CASSQDLGLYYEQYF
. | . | TRBJ1-1 | TRBV6-5 | TGTGCCAGCCAGGGGCCTGGGGCTGAAGCTTTCTTT | CASQGPGAEAFF
. | . | TRBJ2-7 | TRBV6-6 | TGTGCCAGCAGGGGGCAGGGTTCCTACGAGCAGTACTTC | CASRGQGSYEQYF
. | TRBD2 | TRBJ2-1 | TRBV5-4 | TGTGCCAGCAGCTTCCGTGGAGCGGGGACCTCCGGTAATGAGCAGTTCTTC | CASSFRGAGTSGNEQFF
. | TRBD1 | TRBJ1-6 | TRBV18 | TGTGCCAGCTCACCCATCCCGACAGGGGGTAATTCACCCCTCCACTTT | CASSPIPTGGNSPLHF
. | . | TRBJ2-7 | TRBV10-1 | TGCGCCAGCAGTGAGTCAGCTATAAGCTCCTACGAGCAGTACTTC | CASSESAISSYEQYF
. | . | TRBJ1-5 | TRBV2 | TGTGCCAGCAGCCGCCAAGGGGGTCCTAGCAATCAGCCCCAGCATTTT | CASSRQGGPSNQPQHF
. | . | TRBJ2-7 | TRBV5-1 | TGCGCCAGCAGCTGGAGGGGACCGCGCCCCTACGAGCAGTACTTC | CASSWRGPRPYEQYF